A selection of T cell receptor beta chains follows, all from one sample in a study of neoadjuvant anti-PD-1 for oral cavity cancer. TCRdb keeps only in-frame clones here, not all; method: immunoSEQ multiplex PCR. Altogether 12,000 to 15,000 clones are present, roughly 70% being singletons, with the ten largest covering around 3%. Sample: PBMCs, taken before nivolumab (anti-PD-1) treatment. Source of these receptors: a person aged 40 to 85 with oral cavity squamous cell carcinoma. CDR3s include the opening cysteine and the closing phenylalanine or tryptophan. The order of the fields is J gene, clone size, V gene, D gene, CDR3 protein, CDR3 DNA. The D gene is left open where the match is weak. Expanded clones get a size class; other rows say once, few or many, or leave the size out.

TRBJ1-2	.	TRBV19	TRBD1	CASTGTGRYTF	TGTGCCAGTACCGGGACAGGGAGGTACACCTTC
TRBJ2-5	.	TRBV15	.	CATSRDKLETQYF	TGTGCCACCAGCAGAGATAAGCTGGAGACCCAGTACTTC
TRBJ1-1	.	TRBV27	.	CASSFSGNTEAFF	TGTGCCAGCAGTTTTTCAGGGAACACTGAAGCTTTCTTT
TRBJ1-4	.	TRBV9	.	CASSTSGRHNEKLFF	TGTGCCAGCAGCACGTCGGGACGCCATAATGAAAAACTGTTTTTT
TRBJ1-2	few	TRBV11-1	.	CASSLRTLYGYTF	TGTGCCAGCAGCTTAAGGACACTCTATGGCTACACCTTC
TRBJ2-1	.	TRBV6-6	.	CASSPQDSYYYNEQFF	TGTGCCAGCAGTCCACAAGACTCCTACTACTACAATGAGCAGTTCTTC
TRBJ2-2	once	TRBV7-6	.	CASSLDSAGELFF	TGTGCCAGCAGCTTAGATTCGGCGGGGGAGCTGTTTTTT
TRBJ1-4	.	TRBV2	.	CASSGRKKHEKLFF	TGTGCCAGCAGTGGTAGGAAGAAGCATGAAAAACTGTTTTTT
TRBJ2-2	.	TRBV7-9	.	CASSGSAGGELFF	TGTGCCAGCAGCGGCTCAGCGGGCGGGGAGCTGTTTTTT
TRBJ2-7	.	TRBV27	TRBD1	CASSNTPQGADVYEQYF	TGTGCCAGCAGCAACACTCCCCAGGGGGCGGACGTCTACGAGCAGTACTTC
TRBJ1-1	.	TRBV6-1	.	CASSDPGHQNTEAFF	TGTGCCAGCAGTGATCCGGGACACCAGAACACTGAAGCTTTCTTT
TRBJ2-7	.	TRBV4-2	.	CASSQDRGSLYEQYF	TGTGCCAGCAGCCAAGATCGAGGTAGCCTCTACGAGCAGTACTTC
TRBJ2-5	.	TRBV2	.	CASSERETQYF	TGTGCCAGCAGTGAAAGGGAGACCCAGTACTTC
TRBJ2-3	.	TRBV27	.	CASSYRLGTADTQYF	TGTGCCAGCAGTTATCGTCTTGGGACCGCAGATACGCAGTATTTT
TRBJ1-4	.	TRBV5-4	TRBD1	CASSLGVAGGMPNEKLFF	TGTGCCAGCAGCTTGGGGGTGGCAGGGGGCATGCCTAATGAAAAACTGTTTTTT
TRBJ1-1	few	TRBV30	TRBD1	CAWTDRGWNTEAFF	TGTGCCTGGACAGACAGGGGCTGGAACACTGAAGCTTTCTTT
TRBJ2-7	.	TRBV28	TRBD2	CASSGTSGRVGEQYF	TGTGCCAGCAGCGGGACTAGCGGGAGGGTGGGCGAGCAGTACTTC
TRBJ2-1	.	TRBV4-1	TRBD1	CASSQVYATGQGSNEQFF	TGCGCCAGCAGCCAAGTTTATGCTACGGGACAGGGGTCCAATGAGCAGTTCTTC
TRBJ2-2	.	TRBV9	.	CASSVGSGNTGELFF	TGTGCCAGCAGCGTAGGCAGCGGCAACACCGGGGAGCTGTTTTTT
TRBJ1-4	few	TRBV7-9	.	CASSLTQGSEKLFF	TGTGCCAGCAGCCTTACCCAAGGAAGTGAAAAACTGTTTTTT
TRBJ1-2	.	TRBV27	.	CASSLNPRERGYTF	TGTGCCAGCAGTTTAAACCCCAGGGAAAGGGGCTACACCTTC
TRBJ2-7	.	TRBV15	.	CATSREGHSLSFYEQYF	TGTGCCACCAGCCGTGAGGGACACTCACTAAGCTTCTACGAGCAGTACTTC
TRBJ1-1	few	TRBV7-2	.	CASSLVTMNTEAFF	TGTGCCAGCAGCTTAGTCACAATGAACACTGAAGCTTTCTTT
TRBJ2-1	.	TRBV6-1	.	CASNPVSSYNEQFF	TGTGCCAGCAATCCGGTCAGCTCCTACAATGAGCAGTTCTTC
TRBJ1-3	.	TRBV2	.	CARASAGNTIYF	TGTGCCAGAGCTTCGGCTGGAAACACCATATATTTT
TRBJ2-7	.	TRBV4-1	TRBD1	CASSPQGRYEQYF	TGCGCCAGCAGCCCACAGGGGAGATACGAGCAGTACTTC
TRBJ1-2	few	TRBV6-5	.	CASSSPRDSHYGYTF	TGTGCCAGCAGTTCCCCCCGGGACTCCCACTATGGCTACACCTTC
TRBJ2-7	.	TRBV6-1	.	CASSEIQYEQYF	TGTGCCAGCAGTGAGATCCAATACGAGCAGTACTTC
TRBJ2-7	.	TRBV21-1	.	CASSQPPRGSYEQYF	TGTGCCAGCAGCCAACCCCCTAGGGGATCCTACGAGCAGTACTTC
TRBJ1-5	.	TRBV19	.	CASSIDPQPQHF	TGTGCCAGTAGTATAGATCCCCAACCCCAGCATTTT
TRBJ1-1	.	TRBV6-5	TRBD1	CASSYDRVGTEAFF	TGTGCCAGCAGTTACGACAGGGTAGGCACTGAAGCTTTCTTT
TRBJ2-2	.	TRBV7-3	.	CASSPYRGGFPGELFF	TGTGCCAGCAGCCCCTACAGGGGGGGATTTCCCGGGGAGCTGTTTTTT
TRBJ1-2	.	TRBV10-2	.	CASTQGVQHYGYTF	TGCGCCAGCACTCAAGGGGTACAGCACTATGGCTACACCTTC
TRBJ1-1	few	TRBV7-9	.	CASSSELNTEAFF	TGTGCCAGCAGCTCGGAGTTGAACACTGAAGCTTTCTTT
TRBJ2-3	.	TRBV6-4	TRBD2	CASSDGSGSTDTQYF	TGTGCCAGCAGTGACGGTAGCGGGAGCACAGATACGCAGTATTTT
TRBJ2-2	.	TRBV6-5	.	CASSYSQTNTGELFF	TGTGCCAGCAGTTACTCACAGACGAACACCGGGGAGCTGTTTTTT
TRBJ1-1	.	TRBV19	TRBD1	CASSKFPGQKNTEAFF	TGTGCCAGTAGTAAATTCCCGGGACAGAAGAACACTGAAGCTTTCTTT
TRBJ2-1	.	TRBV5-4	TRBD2	CASSWTSGRVNEQFF	TGTGCCAGCAGCTGGACTAGCGGGAGGGTCAATGAGCAGTTCTTC
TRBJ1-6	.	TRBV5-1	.	CASSEGQRRSPLHF	TGCGCCAGCAGCGAAGGACAAAGAAGGTCACCCCTCCACTTT
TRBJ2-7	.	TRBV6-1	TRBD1	CASSEGDSSYEQYF	TGTGCCAGCAGTGAAGGGGACAGCTCCTACGAGCAGTACTTC
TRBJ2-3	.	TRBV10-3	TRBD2	CAISESGRGLTDTQYF	TGTGCCATCAGTGAGTCGGGGAGGGGATTGACAGATACGCAGTATTTT
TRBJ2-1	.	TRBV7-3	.	CASSSNRLEGNEQFF	TGTGCCAGCAGCTCTAACCGCCTAGAGGGGAATGAGCAGTTCTTC
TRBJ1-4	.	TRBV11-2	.	CASSFKQGEGEKLFF	TGTGCCAGCAGCTTCAAACAGGGTGAGGGTGAAAAACTGTTTTTT
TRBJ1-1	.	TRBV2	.	CASVQELNTEAFF	TGTGCCAGCGTACAGGAATTGAACACTGAAGCTTTCTTT
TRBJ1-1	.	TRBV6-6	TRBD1	CASRSQQGGTEAFF	TGTGCCAGCAGGTCCCAACAGGGGGGCACTGAAGCTTTCTTT
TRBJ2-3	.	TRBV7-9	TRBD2	CASSRGRLGTSGISDTQYF	TGTGCCAGCAGCCGGGGTCGGTTGGGGACTAGCGGGATTTCAGATACGCAGTATTTT
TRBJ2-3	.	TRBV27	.	CASSLPTDTQYF	TGTGCCAGCAGTTTACCGACAGATACGCAGTATTTT
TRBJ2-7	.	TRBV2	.	CASSDRLGFSYEQYF	TGTGCCAGCAGTGATAGACTGGGGTTCTCCTACGAGCAGTACTTC
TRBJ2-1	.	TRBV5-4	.	CASSLTWGVHNEQFF	TGTGCCAGCAGCTTGACCTGGGGAGTCCACAATGAGCAGTTCTTC
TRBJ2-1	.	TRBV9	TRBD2	CASSAGGGHFNEQFF	TGTGCCAGCAGCGCCGGCGGGGGGCACTTCAATGAGCAGTTCTTC
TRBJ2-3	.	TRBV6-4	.	CASSDSGSTQYF	TGTGCCAGCAGTGACTCGGGGAGTACGCAGTATTTT
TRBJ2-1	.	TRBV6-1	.	CASSDGAGAYNEQFF	TGTGCCAGCAGTGATGGGGCAGGGGCGTACAATGAGCAGTTCTTC
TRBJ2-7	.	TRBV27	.	CASSLSQGGYEQYF	TGTGCCAGCAGTCTATCGCAGGGTGGCTACGAGCAGTACTTC
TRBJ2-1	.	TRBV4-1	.	CASSPPSSNEQFF	TGCGCCAGCAGCCCCCCTAGCTCCAATGAGCAGTTCTTC
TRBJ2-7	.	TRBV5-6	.	CASSSRASGLTPQYF	TGTGCCAGCAGCTCCCGGGCCTCAGGGCTTACGCCGCAGTACTTC